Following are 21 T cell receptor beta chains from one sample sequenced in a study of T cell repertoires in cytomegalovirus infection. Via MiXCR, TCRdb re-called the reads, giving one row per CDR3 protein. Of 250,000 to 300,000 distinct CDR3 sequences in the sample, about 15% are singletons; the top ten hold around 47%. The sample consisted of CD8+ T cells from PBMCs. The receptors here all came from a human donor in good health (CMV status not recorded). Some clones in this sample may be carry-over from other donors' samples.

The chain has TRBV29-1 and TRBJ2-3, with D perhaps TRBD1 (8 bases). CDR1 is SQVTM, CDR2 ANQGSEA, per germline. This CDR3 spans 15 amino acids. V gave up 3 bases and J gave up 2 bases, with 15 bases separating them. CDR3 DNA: TGCAGCGTTGAGGGGGGGACAGGAATCACAGATACGCAGTATTTT. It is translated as CSVEGGTGITDTQYF.

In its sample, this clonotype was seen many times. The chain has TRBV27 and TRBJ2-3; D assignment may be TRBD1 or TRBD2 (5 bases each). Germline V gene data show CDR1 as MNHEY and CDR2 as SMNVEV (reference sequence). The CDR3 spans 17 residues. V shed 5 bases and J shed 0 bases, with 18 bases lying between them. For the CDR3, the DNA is TGTGCCAGCAGTCCTCTAGGTCGGGGACCAAGCACAGATACGCAGTATTTT. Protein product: CASSPLGRGPSTDTQYF.

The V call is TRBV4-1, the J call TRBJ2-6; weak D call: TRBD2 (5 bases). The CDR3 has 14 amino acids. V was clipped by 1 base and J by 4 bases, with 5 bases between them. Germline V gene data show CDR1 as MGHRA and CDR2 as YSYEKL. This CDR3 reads CASSQAGGANVLTF. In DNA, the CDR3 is TGCGCCAGCAGCCAAGCGGGGGGGGCCAACGTCCTGACTTTC.

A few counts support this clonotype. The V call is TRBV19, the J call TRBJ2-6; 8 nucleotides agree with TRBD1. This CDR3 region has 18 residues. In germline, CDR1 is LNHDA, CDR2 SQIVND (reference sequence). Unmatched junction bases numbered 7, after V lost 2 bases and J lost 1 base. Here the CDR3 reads CASSIHQGAVSGANVLTF. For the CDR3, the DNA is TGTGCCAGTAGTATACATCAGGGGGCGGTTTCTGGGGCCAACGTCCTGACTTTC.

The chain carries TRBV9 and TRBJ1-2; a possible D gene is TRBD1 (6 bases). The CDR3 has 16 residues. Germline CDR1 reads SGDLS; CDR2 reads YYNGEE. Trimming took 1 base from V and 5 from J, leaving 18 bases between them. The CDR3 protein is CASSVRGTSISYGYTF. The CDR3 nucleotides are TGTGCCAGCAGCGTACGCGGGACATCAATTTCTTATGGCTACACCTTC.

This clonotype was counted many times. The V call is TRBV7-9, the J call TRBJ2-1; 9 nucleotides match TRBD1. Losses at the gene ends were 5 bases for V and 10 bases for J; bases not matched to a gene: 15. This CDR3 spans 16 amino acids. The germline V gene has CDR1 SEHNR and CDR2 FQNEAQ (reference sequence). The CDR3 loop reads CASSTDGTGSEGEQFF. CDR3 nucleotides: TGTGCCAGCAGCACCGACGGGACAGGGTCGGAGGGCGAGCAGTTCTTC.

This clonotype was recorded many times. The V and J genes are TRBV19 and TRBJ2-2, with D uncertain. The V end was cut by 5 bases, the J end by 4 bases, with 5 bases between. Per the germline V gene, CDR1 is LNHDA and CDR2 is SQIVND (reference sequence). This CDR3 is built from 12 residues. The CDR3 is CASSPATGELFF. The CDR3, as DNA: TGTGCCAGTAGTCCGGCCACCGGGGAGCTGTTTTTT.

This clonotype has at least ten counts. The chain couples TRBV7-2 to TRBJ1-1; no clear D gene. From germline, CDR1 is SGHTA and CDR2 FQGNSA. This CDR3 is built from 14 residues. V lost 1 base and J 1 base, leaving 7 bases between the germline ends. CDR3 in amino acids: CASSLGQTNTEAFF. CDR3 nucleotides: TGTGCCAGCAGCTTAGGGCAGACGAACACTGAAGCTTTCTTT.

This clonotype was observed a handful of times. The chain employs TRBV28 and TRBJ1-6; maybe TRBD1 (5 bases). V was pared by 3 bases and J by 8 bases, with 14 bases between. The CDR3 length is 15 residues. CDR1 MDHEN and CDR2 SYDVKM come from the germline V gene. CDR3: CASSFGQGLHSPLHF. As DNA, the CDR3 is TGTGCCAGCAGTTTCGGGCAGGGTCTACATTCACCCCTCCACTTT.

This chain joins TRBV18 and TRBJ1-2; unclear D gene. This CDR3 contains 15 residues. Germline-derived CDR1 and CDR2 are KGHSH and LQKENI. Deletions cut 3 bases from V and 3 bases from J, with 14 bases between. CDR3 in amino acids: CASSPYGRGDYGYTF. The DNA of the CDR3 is TGTGCCAGCTCACCCTATGGACGAGGAGACTATGGCTACACCTTC.

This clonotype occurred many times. The CDR3 reads CASETLKGREFPEAFF. CDR3 in DNA: TGTGCCAGCGAAACGCTGAAGGGCAGGGAGTTCCCTGAAGCTTTCTTT. The V and J genes are TRBV6-2 or TRBV6-3 and TRBJ1-1, with a possible D match to TRBD1 (5 bases). The V end was cut by 8 bases, the J end by 6 bases, with 25 bases between. Germline CDR1 MNHEY, CDR2 SVGEGT. The CDR3 is 16 residues long.

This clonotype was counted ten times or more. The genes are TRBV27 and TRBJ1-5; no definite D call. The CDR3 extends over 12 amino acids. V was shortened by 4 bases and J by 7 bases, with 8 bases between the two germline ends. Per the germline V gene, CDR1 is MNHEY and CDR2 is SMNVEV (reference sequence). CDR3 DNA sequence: TGTGCCAGCAGTTCGACCGGACAGCCCCAGCATTTT. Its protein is CASSSTGQPQHF.

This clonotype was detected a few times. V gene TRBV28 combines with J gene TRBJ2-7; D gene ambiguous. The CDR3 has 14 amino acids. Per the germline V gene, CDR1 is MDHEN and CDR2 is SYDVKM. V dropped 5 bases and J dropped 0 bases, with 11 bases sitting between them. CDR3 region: CASSPVGPSYEQYF. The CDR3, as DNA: TGTGCCAGCAGTCCTGTGGGCCCCTCCTACGAGCAGTACTTC.

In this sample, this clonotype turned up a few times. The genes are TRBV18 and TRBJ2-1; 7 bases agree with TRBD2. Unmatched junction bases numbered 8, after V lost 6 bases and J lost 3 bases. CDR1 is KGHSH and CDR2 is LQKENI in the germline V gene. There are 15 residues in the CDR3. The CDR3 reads CASSRSGALYNEQFF. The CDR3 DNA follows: TGTGCCAGCTCTCGAAGCGGGGCCCTCTACAATGAGCAGTTCTTC. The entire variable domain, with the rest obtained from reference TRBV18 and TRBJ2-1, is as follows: NAGVMQNPRHLVRRRGQEARLRCSPMKGHSHVYWYRQLPEEGLKFMVYLQKENIIDESGMPKERFSAEFPKEGPSILRIQQVVRGDSAAYFCASSRSGALYNEQFFGPGTRLTVL.

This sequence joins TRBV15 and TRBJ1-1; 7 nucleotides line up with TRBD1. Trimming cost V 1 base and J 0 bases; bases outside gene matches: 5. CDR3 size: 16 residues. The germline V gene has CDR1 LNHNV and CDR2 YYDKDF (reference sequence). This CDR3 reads CATSRVPGTVNTEAFF. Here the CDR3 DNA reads TGTGCCACCAGCAGAGTGCCAGGGACAGTGAACACTGAAGCTTTCTTT.

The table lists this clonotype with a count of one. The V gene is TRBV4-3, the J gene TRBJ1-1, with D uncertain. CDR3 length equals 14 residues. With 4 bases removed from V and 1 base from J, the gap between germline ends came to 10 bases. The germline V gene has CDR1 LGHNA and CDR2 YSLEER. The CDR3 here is CASSPRWGNTEAFF. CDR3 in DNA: TGCGCCAGCAGCCCCAGGTGGGGGAACACTGAAGCTTTCTTT.

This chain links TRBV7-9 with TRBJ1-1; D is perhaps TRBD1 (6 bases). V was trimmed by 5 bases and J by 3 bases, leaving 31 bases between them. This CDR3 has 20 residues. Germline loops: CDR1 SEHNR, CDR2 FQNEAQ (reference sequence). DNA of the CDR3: TGTGCCAGCAGCCCAGCCTGGGAGAGCGACAGGCCAATGTCGTACACTGAAGCTTTCTTT. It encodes CASSPAWESDRPMSYTEAFF.

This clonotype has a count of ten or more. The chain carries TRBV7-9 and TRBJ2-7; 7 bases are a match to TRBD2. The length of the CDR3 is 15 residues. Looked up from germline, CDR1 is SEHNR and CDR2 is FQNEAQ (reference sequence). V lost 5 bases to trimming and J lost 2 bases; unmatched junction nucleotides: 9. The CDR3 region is CASSRLAEAPYEQYF. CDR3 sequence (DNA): TGTGCCAGCAGCAGACTAGCCGAGGCTCCCTACGAGCAGTACTTC.

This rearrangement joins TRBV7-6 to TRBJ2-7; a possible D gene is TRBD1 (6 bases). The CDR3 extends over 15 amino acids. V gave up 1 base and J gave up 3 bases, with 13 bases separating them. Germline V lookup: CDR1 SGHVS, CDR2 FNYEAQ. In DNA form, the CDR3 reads TGTGCCAGCAGCTTAGGGGCAGGGGTCGGCTACGAGCAGTACTTC. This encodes CASSLGAGVGYEQYF.

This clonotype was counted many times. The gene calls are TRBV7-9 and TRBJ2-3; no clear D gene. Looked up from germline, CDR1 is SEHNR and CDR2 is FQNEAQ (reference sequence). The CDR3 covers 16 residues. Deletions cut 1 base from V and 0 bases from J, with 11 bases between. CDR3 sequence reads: CASSLDPGSSTDTQYF. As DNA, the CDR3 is TGTGCCAGCAGCTTAGATCCAGGTAGCAGCACAGATACGCAGTATTTT.

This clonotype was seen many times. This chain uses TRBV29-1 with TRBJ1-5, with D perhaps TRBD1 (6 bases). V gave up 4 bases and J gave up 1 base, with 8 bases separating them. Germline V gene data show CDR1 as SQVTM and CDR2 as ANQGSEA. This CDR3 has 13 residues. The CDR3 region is CSVGTGSNQPQHF. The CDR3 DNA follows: TGCAGCGTTGGAACAGGGAGCAATCAGCCCCAGCATTTT.